This T cell receptor beta chain derives from a study of vaccination effects on CD4 cells after COVID-19. With the ViraFEST assay, the study expanded antigen-specific CD4+ T cells using viral peptide pools, then sequenced them. Having been cultured for around ten days, the cells underwent CD4+ T cell isolation. People in the vaccine group had not been infected with SARS-CoV-2 before, and their nucleocapsid antibodies were negative. They grew 2 million to 2.5 million PBMC in each well, adding 8.5 to 10 IU/ml IL-2 and about 9.9 ug/ml peptides. Cultures received IL-2 medium that replaced half the medium on days 3 and 7. Sequencing used immunoSEQ multiplex PCR; TCRdb keeps in-frame clones, though not all of them. Here the sample spans around 45,000 clones, around 78% being singletons. In the case of this clone: Its antigen is currently unknown.

Findings and limits, study-wide: Marked clonal contraction was seen late after vaccination (in both infection- and vaccine-induced clones).

Germline V CDR1 and CDR2: MRHNA, SNTAGT. The CDR3 is 13 amino acids. V lost 0 bases to trimming and J lost 9 bases, with 10 bases between them. Material: CD4+ T cells from PBMCs cultured with SARS-CoV-2 spike peptides, obtained before COVID-19 vaccination. The chain has TRBV6-4 and TRBJ2-3; D is perhaps TRBD2 (5 bases). This clonotype was obtained from a human donor who received a COVID-19 vaccine. The CDR3 sequence: CASSDSFGGTQYF. The CDR3 DNA is TGTGCCAGCAGTGACTCGTTCGGCGGGACGCAGTATTTT.